These 26 T cell receptor beta chains came from one sample sequenced in a study of tumor and adjacent non-tumor tissue in lung cancer. The template was RNA from unsorted bulk tissue. Three rounds of nested PCR, following a modified ARM-PCR protocol, produced the TCRbeta library. Using its own MiXCR run on the multiplex PCR reads, TCRdb lists one record per CDR3 protein. The sample has approximately 150,000 distinct CDR3 sequences; roughly 70% are singletons. Material: lung tumor tissue. The source of these receptors is a man in his sixties with small cell lung cancer.

With respect to this clonotype: This may arise from a read error, as a much more abundant clone is one base away. V usage is TRBV4-1 and J usage is TRBJ1-2; D ambiguous. The V end was cut by 0 bases, the J end by 0 bases, with 14 bases between. Germline V CDR1 and CDR2: MGHRA, YSYEKL. The CDR3 has 17 residues. CDR3 DNA sequence: TGCGCCAGCAGCCAAGAATACGGCATGCCAACTAACTATGGCTACACCTTC. Encoded protein: CASSQEYGMPTNYGYTF.

The rearrangement joins TRBV28 to TRBJ2-1; 13 bases fit TRBD2. Trimming cost V 5 bases and J 8 bases; bases outside gene matches: 12. Per germline, CDR1 MDHEN and CDR2 SYDVKM. The CDR3 is 17 residues long. CDR3 region: CASSTSGLAGSGDEQFF. DNA for the CDR3: TGTGCCAGCAGTACCTCGGGACTAGCGGGGTCGGGAGATGAGCAGTTCTTC.

This rearrangement joins TRBV20-1 to TRBJ1-5; the D is unclear. CDR1 is DFQATT, CDR2 SNEGSKA, per germline (reference sequence). Between the trimmed V and J ends, which lost 3 bases and 2 bases, there was a span of 11 bases. This CDR3 region has 14 residues. The CDR3 here is CSASRGEGNQPQHF. The CDR3 region has the DNA TGCAGTGCTAGCCGCGGAGAGGGCAATCAGCCCCAGCATTTT.

Comments on this clonotype: One end of the junction does not line up with germline, which may come from a read error. This chain uses TRBV24-1 with TRBJ2-7; 7 bases are shared with TRBD2. Germline V CDR1 and CDR2: KGHDR, SFDVKD. The CDR3 loop spans 14 amino acids. CDR3 region: CATRKGRDPYEQYF. Here the CDR3 DNA reads TGTGCTACCAGGAAGGGGAGGGACCCCTACGAGCAGTACTTC.

As to this clonotype: At one of its ends the junction is not consistent with the germline gene, which may arise from a read error. The V call is TRBV6-1, the J call TRBJ2-1, with D hard to call. The CDR3 is made up of 14 amino acids. The germline V gene has CDR1 MNHNS and CDR2 SASEGT. The chain's CDR3 is CVSSYVRTEDEQFF. The CDR3 nucleotides are TGTGTCAGCAGTTACGTTAGAACAGAGGATGAGCAGTTCTTC.

Worth noting for this clonotype: A junction end diverges from the germline sequence, so it may reflect a read error. V is TRBV11-2 and J is TRBJ1-5; D not certain. There are 15 residues in the CDR3. CDR1 is SGHAT and CDR2 is FQNNGV in the germline V gene. DNA for the CDR3: TGTGCCAGCAGCCAACAGACCGGGAACAATCGGCCCCGGCATTTT. Translation: CASSQQTGNNRPRHF.

Note on this clonotype: A read error may produce the germline difference seen at one junction end. The chain employs TRBV11-2 and TRBJ2-1; the D gene is possibly TRBD1 (6 bases). This CDR3 spans 15 amino acids. Per the germline V gene, CDR1 is SGHAT and CDR2 is FQNNGV. The CDR3 nucleotides are TGTGCCAGTAGCTTAACAGGGCGCACCTACAATGAGCAGTTCTTC. It codes for CASSLTGRTYNEQFF. The whole variable domain, filled in from reference TRBV11-2 and TRBJ2-1, reads EAGVAQSPRYKIIEKRQSVAFWCNPISGHATLYWYQQILGQGPKLLIQFQNNGVVDDSQLPKDRFSAERLKGVDSTLKIQPAKLEDSAVYLCASSLTGRTYNEQFFGPGTRLTVL.

This clonotype was counted between two and nine times. This may stem from a read error, because a much larger clone lies one nucleotide away. DNA of the CDR3: TGTGCCAGCAACCGTGGAGAATTGCGGGACAGCAAAGCTTTCTTT. This encodes CASNRGELRDSKAFF. This chain uses TRBV11-2 with TRBJ1-1, with 7 bases lining up with TRBD1. Trimming removed 7 bases from V and 9 bases from J; junction bases left unmatched: 17. This CDR3 contains 15 residues. Germline V lookup: CDR1 SGHAT, CDR2 FQNNGV.

V gene TRBV20-1 combines with J gene TRBJ2-3; D gene uncertain. This CDR3 has 20 residues. Germline V lookup: CDR1 DFQATT, CDR2 SNEGSKA (reference sequence). V lost 0 bases and J lost 15, with 40 bases in between. CDR3 loop: CSARDGRQMRRAPHTDMQYF. CDR3 DNA: TGCAGTGCTAGAGATGGGCGGCAGATGAGACGGGCGCCCCACACAGATATGCAATATTTT.

As concerns this clonotype: Possible read error: a much larger clone is one base away. This chain joins TRBV6-5 and TRBJ1-3; 8 nucleotides agree with TRBD1. The germline gives CDR1 MNHEY, CDR2 SVGAGI. CDR3 length: 13 residues. Trimming removed 5 bases from V and 11 bases from J; junction bases left unmatched: 8. The CDR3 spells CASSEQGVNSIYF. CDR3 bases: TGTGCCAGCAGTGAACAGGGGGTGAACTCCATATATTTT.

As regards this clonotype: Relative to the germline gene, one junction end is altered; a read error may explain this. CDR3 protein: CSVWGDQETQYF. As DNA, the CDR3 is TGCAGCGTTTGGGGGGATCAGGAGACCCAGTATTTC. The rearrangement uses TRBV29-1 and TRBJ2-5; tentative D call: TRBD2 (6 bases). The germline CDR1 and CDR2 sequences are SQVTM and ANQGSEA. The CDR3 extends over 12 amino acids.

With respect to this clonotype: A much larger clone differs from this one at a single base, so this may be a read error. The rearrangement uses TRBV5-4 and TRBJ2-5; D uncertain. The CDR3 is made up of 16 amino acids. CDR1 and CDR2 (germline): SGHNT, YYREEE (reference sequence). Trimming stripped 4 bases from V and 2 bases from J, with 18 bases between. This chain's CDR3 is CASSIRLSPGQETQYF. CDR3 sequence (DNA): TGTGCCAGCAGCATACGTTTAAGTCCAGGTCAAGAGACCCAGTACTTC.

On this clonotype: One base away lies a much larger clone, so this may be a sequencing read error. V gene TRBV5-5 combines with J gene TRBJ2-1, with TRBD2 matching 13 bases. CDR1 SGHKS and CDR2 YYEKEE come from the germline V gene (reference sequence). The CDR3 spans 16 residues. With 6 bases clipped from V and 9 bases from J, the junction kept 12 bases outside the gene matches. CDR3 sequence (DNA): TGTGCCAGCACCCGTGGACTAGCGGGAGATTTCAGTGAGCAGTTCTTC. Protein sequence: CASTRGLAGDFSEQFF.

The count of this clonotype is one. The CDR3 coding sequence is TGCAGTGCTAGACAGACTATGAAAACCGGGGAGCTGTTTTTT. Amino acid sequence: CSARQTMKTGELFF. The chain links TRBV20-1 to TRBJ2-2; tentative D call: TRBD2 (5 bases). V was cut by 2 bases and J by 5 bases, with 12 bases left in between. Germline V gene data show CDR1 as DFQATT and CDR2 as SNEGSKA (reference sequence). CDR3 length: 14 residues.

For this clonotype: A single base separates this from a much larger clone, so it may be a read error. The chain carries TRBV12-3 or TRBV12-4 and TRBJ1-6; D uncertain. Trimming shortened V by 6 bases and J by 9 bases, and 12 bases separated the two germline ends. The CDR3 consists of 13 residues. The CDR3 is CASRGGGSSPLHF. The CDR3 coding sequence is TGTGCCAGCAGGGGTGGAGGTAGTTCACCCCTCCACTTT.

This clonotype was found many times. The V gene is TRBV6-1, the J gene TRBJ2-7; 7 bases map to TRBD2. CDR3 length equals 14 residues. Germline V gene sequence: CDR1 MNHNS, CDR2 SASEGT. After removal of 7 bases from V and 2 bases from J, the junction contained 8 bases not matched to a gene. CDR3 residues: CASTQGGNPYEQYV. The CDR3 DNA reads as TGTGCCAGCACCCAGGGAGGGAATCCCTACGAGCAGTACGTC.

In the case of this clonotype: The junction does not match germline at one end; this may be a read error. The gene calls are TRBV11-2 and TRBJ2-5, with D perhaps TRBD1 (6 bases). The CDR3 length is 15 residues. Looked up from germline, CDR1 is SGHAT and CDR2 is FQNNGV. The CDR3 DNA follows: TGTACCAGTAGCTTGAAACTGACAGGTCTAGAGACCGAGTACTTC. It encodes CTSSLKLTGLETEYF. Full variable domain (remainder filled in from reference TRBV11-2 and TRBJ2-5): EAGVAQSPRYKIIEKRQSVAFWCNPISGHATLYWYQQILGQGPKLLIQFQNNGVVDDSQLPKDRFSAERLKGVDSTLKIQPAKLEDSAVYLCTSSLKLTGLETEYFGPGTRLLVL.

In this sample, this clonotype turned up a few times. Germline is not matched at one junction end, which may reflect a read error. The V gene is TRBV6-6, the J gene TRBJ2-7; D gene uncertain. The CDR3 has 13 amino acids. Germline CDR1 is MNHNY and CDR2 is SVGAGI (reference sequence). The CDR3 DNA sequence: TGTGCCAGCAGTGTCCAATCTTTCGCCGAGCAATACTTC. This gives the protein CASSVQSFAEQYF.

At least ten counts were recorded for this clonotype. This chain links TRBV14 with TRBJ2-3, with D maybe TRBD2 (5 bases). Germline lookup yields CDR1 SGHDN and CDR2 FVKESK. The V and J ends lost 0 bases and 5 bases respectively, with 18 bases between them. There are 17 residues in the CDR3. The CDR3 here is CASSQDLAGALRDTQYF. CDR3 DNA sequence: TGTGCCAGCAGCCAAGATTTGGCGGGCGCTCTCAGAGATACGCAGTATTTT.

About this clonotype: A much larger clone is a single base away; this may be a read error. The rearrangement uses TRBV29-1 and TRBJ2-2, with 10 bases matching TRBD2. CDR1 and CDR2 from the germline V gene are SQVTM and ANQGSEA. This CDR3 is 16 amino acids long. The J segment lost 4 bases and the V segment lost 5 bases, leaving 10 bases of the junction unmatched. For the CDR3, the DNA is TGCAGCGTTTTGGTAGCGGGAGGCGCGAGCACCGGGGAGCTGTTTTTT. It translates to CSVLVAGGASTGELFF.

For this clonotype: A read error may explain this, as a much larger clone is one base away. This chain connects TRBV6-5 to TRBJ2-7; maybe TRBD2 (6 bases). CDR1 and CDR2 from the germline V gene are MNHEY and SVGAGI. The CDR3 covers 15 residues. Written as DNA, the CDR3 is TGTGCCAGCAGTTACTCGAGAGCGACTAGTTACGTGCAGTACTTC. This encodes CASSYSRATSYVQYF.

About this clonotype: One end of the junction fails to match germline, which may point to a read error. J is TRBJ1-2 and V is TRBV20-1; 8 bases are shared with TRBD1. The CDR3 is made up of 15 amino acids. Per germline, CDR1 DFQATT and CDR2 SNEGSKA (reference sequence). CDR3 nucleotide sequence: TGCAGTCCTAGAGATTCCTCGACAGGGGAGTACGGCTACACCTTC. Protein: CSPRDSSTGEYGYTF.

This clonotype has a handful of counts. The genes are TRBV29-1 and TRBJ2-2; D not resolved. CDR1 and CDR2 from the germline V gene are SQVTM and ANQGSEA. The CDR3 contains 13 residues. The CDR3 spells CSGYLSNTGELFF. The CDR3 DNA is TGCAGTGGATACCTATCGAACACCGGGGAGCTGTTTTTT.

There are a few counts of this clonotype. V usage is TRBV14 and J usage is TRBJ2-1; D is ambiguous. The CDR3 runs to 14 residues. Trimming took 4 bases from V and 3 from J, leaving 10 bases between them. Germline V lookup: CDR1 SGHDN, CDR2 FVKESK. This chain's CDR3 is CASSPTIDYNEQFF. Written as DNA, the CDR3 is TGTGCCAGCAGCCCGACGATCGACTACAATGAGCAGTTCTTC.

Here the CDR3 DNA reads TGTGCCATCCGAGGGAGCTTTTTCAGGGGGCGAACTGAAGCTTTCTTT. It specifies CAIRGSFFRGRTEAFF. This chain links TRBV10-3 with TRBJ1-1, with 8 bases that match TRBD1. V dropped 8 bases and J dropped 5; count of bases not matched to a gene: 16. The germline CDR1 and CDR2 sequences are ENHRY and SYGVKD. This CDR3 is built from 16 residues.

The table lists this clonotype with many counts. The rearrangement uses TRBV4-1 and TRBJ1-3; no firm D call. Germline CDR1 and CDR2: MGHRA and YSYEKL. The germline V and J ends were trimmed by 0 bases and 11 bases, with 8 bases remaining between them. The CDR3 runs 12 residues. CDR3 amino acids: CASSQDAASIYF. The CDR3 nucleotides read TGCGCCAGCAGCCAAGATGCGGCGTCCATATATTTT.